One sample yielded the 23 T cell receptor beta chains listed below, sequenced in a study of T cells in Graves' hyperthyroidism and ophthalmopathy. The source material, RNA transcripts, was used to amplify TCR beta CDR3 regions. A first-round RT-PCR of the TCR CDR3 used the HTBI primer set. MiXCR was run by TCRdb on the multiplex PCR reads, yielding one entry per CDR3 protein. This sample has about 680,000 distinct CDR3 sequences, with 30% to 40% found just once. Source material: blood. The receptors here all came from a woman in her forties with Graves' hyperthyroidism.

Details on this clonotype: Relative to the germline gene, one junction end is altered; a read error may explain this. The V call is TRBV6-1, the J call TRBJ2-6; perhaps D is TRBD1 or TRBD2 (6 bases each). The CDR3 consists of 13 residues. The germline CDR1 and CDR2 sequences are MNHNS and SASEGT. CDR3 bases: TGTGCCAGCAGCCGAGGGGGGACAATCACTGAAGCTTTC. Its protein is CASSRGGTITEAF.

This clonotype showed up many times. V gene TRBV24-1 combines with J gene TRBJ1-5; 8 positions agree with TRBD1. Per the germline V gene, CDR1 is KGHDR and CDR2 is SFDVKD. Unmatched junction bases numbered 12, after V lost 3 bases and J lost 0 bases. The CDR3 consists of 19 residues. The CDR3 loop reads CATSDPTQEQGDSNQPQHF. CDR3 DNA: TGTGCCACCAGTGATCCGACTCAGGAACAGGGGGATAGCAATCAGCCCCAGCATTTT.

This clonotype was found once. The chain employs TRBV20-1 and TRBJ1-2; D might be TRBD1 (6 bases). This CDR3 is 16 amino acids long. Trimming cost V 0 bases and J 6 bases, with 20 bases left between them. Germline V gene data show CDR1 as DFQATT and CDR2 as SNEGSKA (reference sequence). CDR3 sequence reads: CSARELVQGGPHGYTF. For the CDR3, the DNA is TGCAGTGCTAGAGAGTTAGTACAGGGAGGTCCTCATGGCTACACCTTC.

CDR3: CSVVLAALYTGELFF. The CDR3, as DNA: TGCAGCGTTGTTCTAGCGGCTCTTTACACCGGGGAGCTGTTTTTT. V gene TRBV29-1 combines with J gene TRBJ2-2; 7 bases are a match to TRBD2. This CDR3 is 15 amino acids long. Germline lookup yields CDR1 SQVTM and CDR2 ANQGSEA. Unmatched junction bases numbered 8, after V lost 4 bases and J lost 3 bases.

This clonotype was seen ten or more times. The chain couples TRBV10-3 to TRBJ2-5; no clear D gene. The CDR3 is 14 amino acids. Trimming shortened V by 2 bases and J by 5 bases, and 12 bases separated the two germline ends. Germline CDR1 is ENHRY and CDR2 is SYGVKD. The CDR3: CAISEGRQGETQYF. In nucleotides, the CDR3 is TGTGCCATCAGTGAGGGACGTCAAGGGGAGACCCAGTACTTC.

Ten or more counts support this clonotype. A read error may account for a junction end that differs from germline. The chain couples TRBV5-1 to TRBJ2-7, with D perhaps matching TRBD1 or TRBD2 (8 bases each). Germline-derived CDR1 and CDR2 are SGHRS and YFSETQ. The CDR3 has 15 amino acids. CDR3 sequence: CASSLAGTGAYEQYF. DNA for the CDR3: TGTGCCAGCAGCTTAGCGGGGACAGGCGCCTACGAGCAGTACTTC.

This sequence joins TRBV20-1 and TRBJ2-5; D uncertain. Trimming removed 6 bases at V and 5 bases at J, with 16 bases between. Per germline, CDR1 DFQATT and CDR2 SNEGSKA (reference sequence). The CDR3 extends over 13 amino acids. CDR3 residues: CSAATQTYETQYF. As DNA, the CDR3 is TGCAGTGCCGCGACCCAGACCTACGAGACCCAGTACTTC.

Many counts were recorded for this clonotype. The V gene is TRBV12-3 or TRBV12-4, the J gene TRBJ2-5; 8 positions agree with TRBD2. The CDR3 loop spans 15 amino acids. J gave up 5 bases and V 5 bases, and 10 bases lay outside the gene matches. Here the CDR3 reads CASSTSLGGGETQYF. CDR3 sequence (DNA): TGTGCCAGCAGTACCTCCCTCGGCGGGGGGGAGACCCAGTACTTC.

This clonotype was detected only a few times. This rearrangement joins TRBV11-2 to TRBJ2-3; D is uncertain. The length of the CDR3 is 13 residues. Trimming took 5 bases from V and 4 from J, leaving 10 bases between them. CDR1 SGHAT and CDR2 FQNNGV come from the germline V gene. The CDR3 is CASSQRRADTQYF. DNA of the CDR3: TGTGCCAGCAGCCAACGCCGTGCAGATACGCAGTATTTT.

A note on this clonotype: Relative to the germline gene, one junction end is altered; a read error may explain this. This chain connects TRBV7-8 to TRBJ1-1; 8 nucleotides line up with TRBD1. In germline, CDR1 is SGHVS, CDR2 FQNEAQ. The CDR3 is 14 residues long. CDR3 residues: CACSSRLWTGSAFF. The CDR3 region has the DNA TGTGCCTGCAGCTCTCGTCTCTGGACAGGGTCGGCTTTCTTT.

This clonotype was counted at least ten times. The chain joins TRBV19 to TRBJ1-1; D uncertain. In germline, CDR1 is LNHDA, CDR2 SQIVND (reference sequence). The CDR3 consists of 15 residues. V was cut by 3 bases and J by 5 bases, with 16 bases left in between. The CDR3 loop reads CASSIAGFRGTEAFF. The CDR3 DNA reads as TGTGCCAGTAGTATCGCAGGCTTCCGAGGTACTGAAGCTTTCTTT.

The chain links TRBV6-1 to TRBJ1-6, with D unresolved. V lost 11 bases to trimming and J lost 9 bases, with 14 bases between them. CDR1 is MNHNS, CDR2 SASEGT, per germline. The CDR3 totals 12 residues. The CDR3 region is CAGRLSGSPLHF. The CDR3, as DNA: TGTGCCGGACGACTTTCGGGTTCACCCCTCCACTTT.

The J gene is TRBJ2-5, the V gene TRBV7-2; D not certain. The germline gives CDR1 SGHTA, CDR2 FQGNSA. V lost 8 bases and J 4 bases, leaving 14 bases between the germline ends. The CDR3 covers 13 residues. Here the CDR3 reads CASSHPRIETQYF. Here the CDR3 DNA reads TGTGCCAGCTCACACCCTCGAATAGAGACCCAGTACTTC.

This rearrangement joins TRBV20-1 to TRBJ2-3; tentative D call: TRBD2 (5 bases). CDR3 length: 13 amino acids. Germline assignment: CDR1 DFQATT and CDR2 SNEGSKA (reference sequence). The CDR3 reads CSGGRAGTDTQYF. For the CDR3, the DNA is TGCAGCGGCGGGCGGGCAGGCACAGATACGCAGTATTTT.

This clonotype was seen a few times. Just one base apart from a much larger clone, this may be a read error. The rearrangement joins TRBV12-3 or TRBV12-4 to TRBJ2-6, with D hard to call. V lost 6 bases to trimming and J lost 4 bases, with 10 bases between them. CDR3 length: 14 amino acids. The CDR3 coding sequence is TGTGCCAGCAGGAAGGGTTCCGGGGCCAACGTCCTGACTTTC. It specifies CASRKGSGANVLTF.

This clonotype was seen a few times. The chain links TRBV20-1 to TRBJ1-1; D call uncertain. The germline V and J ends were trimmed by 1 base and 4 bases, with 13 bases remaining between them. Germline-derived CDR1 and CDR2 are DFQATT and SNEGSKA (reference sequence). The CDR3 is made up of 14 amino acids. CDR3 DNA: TGCAGTGCTAGAGTCGGAGGGCTGGGCACTGAAGCTTTCTTT. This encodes CSARVGGLGTEAFF.

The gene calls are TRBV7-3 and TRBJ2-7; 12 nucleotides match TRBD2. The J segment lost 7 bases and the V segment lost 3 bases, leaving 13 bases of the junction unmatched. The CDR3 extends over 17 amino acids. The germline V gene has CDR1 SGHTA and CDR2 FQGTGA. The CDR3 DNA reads TGTGCCAGCAGCTTGCTGGGACTAGCGGGTGGTTTCGGGGAGCAGTACTTC. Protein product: CASSLLGLAGGFGEQYF.

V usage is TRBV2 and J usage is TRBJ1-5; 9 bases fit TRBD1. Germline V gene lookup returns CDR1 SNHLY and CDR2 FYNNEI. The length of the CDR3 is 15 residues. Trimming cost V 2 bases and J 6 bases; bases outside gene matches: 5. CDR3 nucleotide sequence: TGTGCCAGCAGTGAAAGGAGGGACAGGGCTCAGCCCCAGCATTTT. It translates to CASSERRDRAQPQHF.

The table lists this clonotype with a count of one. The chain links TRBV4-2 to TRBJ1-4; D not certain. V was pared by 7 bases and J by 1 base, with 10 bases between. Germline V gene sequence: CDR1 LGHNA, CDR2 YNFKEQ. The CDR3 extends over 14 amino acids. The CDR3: CASTPSETNEKLFF. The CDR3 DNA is TGTGCCAGCACGCCAAGTGAAACTAATGAAAAACTGTTTTTT.

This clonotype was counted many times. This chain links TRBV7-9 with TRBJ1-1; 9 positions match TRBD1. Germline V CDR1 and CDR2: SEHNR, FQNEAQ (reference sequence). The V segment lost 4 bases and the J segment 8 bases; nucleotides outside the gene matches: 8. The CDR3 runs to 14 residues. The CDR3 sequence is CASSSSGTGNEAFF. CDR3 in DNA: TGTGCCAGCAGCTCCTCCGGGACAGGGAACGAAGCTTTCTTT.

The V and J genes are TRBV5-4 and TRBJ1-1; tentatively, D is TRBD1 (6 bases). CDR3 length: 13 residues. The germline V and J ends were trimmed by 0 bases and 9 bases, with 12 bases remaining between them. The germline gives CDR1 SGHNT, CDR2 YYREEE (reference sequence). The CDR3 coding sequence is TGTGCCAGCAGCTTGGAGGGGGGACTCAAAGCTTTCTTT. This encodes CASSLEGGLKAFF.

This CDR3 reads CASSHTSKSGTQYF. The CDR3 DNA reads as TGTGCCAGCAGCCACACCTCGAAATCCGGTACGCAGTATTTT. V is TRBV9 and J is TRBJ2-3; D gene uncertain. In germline, CDR1 is SGDLS, CDR2 YYNGEE. V was shortened by 4 bases and J by 8 bases, with 17 bases between the two germline ends. CDR3 length: 14 amino acids.

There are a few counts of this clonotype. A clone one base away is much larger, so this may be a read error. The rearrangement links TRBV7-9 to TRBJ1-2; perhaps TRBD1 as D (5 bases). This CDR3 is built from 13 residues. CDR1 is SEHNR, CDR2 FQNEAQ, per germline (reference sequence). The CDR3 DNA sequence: TGTGCCAGCAGCTTAGTTGGGGGACCTGGGTACGCCTTC. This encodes CASSLVGGPGYAF.